This T cell receptor (beta chain) was sequenced in a study of cytomegalovirus exposure and HLA in healthy donors (TCRdb year 2017). Concerning the study at large: In an earlier analysis of approximately 640 of the donors, about 270 Gb of sequence data and 100 million or so unique TCR beta sequences from 150 million to 200 million T cells were reported. Around 300 gigabases of sequencing data and tens of millions of unique TCR sequences were included in an early release covering around 650 HLA-typed donors. Of the roughly 400 genotyped donors, 81% fell in the genetic ancestry cluster associated with self-reported Caucasian donors. The study was designed to test whether signatures of past pathogen exposure could be identified by cataloging public T cell receptors. The study profiled the T cell repertoires of around 700 subjects by immunosequencing and related them to cytomegalovirus serostatus. Along with the approximately 650-subject first cohort, a separate validation cohort of about 110 different subjects was used. High-throughput TCR immunosequencing, statistical association of individual TCRs with disease status, and machine learning were combined to predict cytomegalovirus infection status. To study patterns of TCR occurrence, a later analysis re-analyzed previously published TCR beta repertoires from hundreds of donors and added high-resolution HLA genotyping. Rather than using new phenotypic data, the later analysis identified candidate immune exposures from TCR beta sequences and from how often those sequences occurred across donors. An earlier analysis of fewer than 750 of the donors used high-throughput TCR beta sequencing to judge whether each TCR beta V gene segment behaved as functional or pseudogenic. Donor age, sex, ethnicity and CMV serostatus were compiled together with the repertoire data. Genome-wide SNP genotypes for about 65% of the roughly 670 donors were used in a later genetic analysis, which treated that subset as a discovery cohort. All discovery cohort repertoires had been generated on a single sequencing platform. Both class I and class II loci were covered by HLA typing, at four-digit resolution. Typing coverage differed by locus: A, B, C, DRB1 and DQB1 were typed in roughly 620-630 donors, DQA1 in approximately 520, DPA1 in approximately 610, and DPB1 in approximately 450. A few DR-DQ haplotypes were treated as single units for association and clustering because of strong linkage in the cohort. Among some 400 genotyped donors of the cohort, an average of around 250,000 unique TCR beta nucleotide sequences was sequenced per donor, of which about 18% were non-productive. Paper-wide results and their limitations: Because counts were too low, roughly 17 rarely observed V segments, including chromosome 9 orphons, were left out of the earlier analysis of approximately 500 of the donors. In a later analysis, most CMV-associated TCR beta chains were found to appear HLA-restricted, with HLA associations seemingly driven largely by CMV exposure. The cohort was sequenced for TCR beta chains only, and without alpha or paired-chain data the features that could be detected were limited. A later genetic analysis reported fewer N-insertions in productive TCRs among donors in an Asian-associated ancestry cluster than the roughly 650-donor mean. The sequencing pipeline was judged likely to have produced a cluster of highly shared sequence variants as a technical artifact. Correlated functional status among segregating V segments might reflect linkage disequilibrium, but an unknown experimental factor could not be ruled out. The study gave a list of about 160 TCR beta chains associated with cytomegalovirus. Most TCR sequences were observed very rarely across donors, whereas some public TCRs were present in many individuals. According to the authors, the approach could potentially be generalized to other disease states and immunological phenotypes. HLA typing was unavailable for some donors at each locus, so association tests used only the typed subset. According to a later analysis, TCR association rates differed among HLA loci, with DRB1 alleles showing the most associated TCRs and HLA-C alleles showing the fewest. In a later analysis, over 15,000 TCR beta sequences were associated with specific HLA alleles at a false discovery rate of 0.05. CMV serostatus was the only immune exposure information available for the cohort. In vitro tests confirmed that a few of the cytomegalovirus-associated TCR beta chains recognize cytomegalovirus antigens. Some IMGT-functional V segments, including TRBV6-2 and TRBV6-3, could not be distinguished by the 87-base-pair reads and were therefore excluded. A later genetic analysis associated a missense DCLRE1C variant with V-gene and J-gene trimming of TCR beta chains, and an independent cohort replicated the association. A further reported finding was that TCR beta sequences accurately predicted the HLA-A and HLA-B alleles for most subjects in the first cohort. In a later analysis, HLA-associated TCR beta chains were found to be more clonally expanded and to have lower generation probabilities than equally common non-associated chains. Cytomegalovirus status was reported to be diagnosed by the classifier with high specificity and sensitivity in both the original and validation cohorts. Roughly uniform sequencing depth across donors was assumed in presence/absence analyses, although this assumption may not hold. An earlier analysis of several hundred of the donors showed that most TCR beta V segments appeared in productive rearrangements either about 87% or about 30% of the time, which broadly matched IMGT annotations. According to a later analysis, parvovirus B19, influenza, CMV and Epstein-Barr virus appeared linked to several top co-occurrence clusters. When HLA alleles, especially DR and DQ, strongly co-occurred, TCR associations were difficult to assign to individual alleles.

The cohort consisted of 666 healthy bone marrow donors. At the time of sampling, all cohort members were nominally healthy, though unrecorded immune exposures were likely present. The donor tested CMV seropositive, placing the donor among the 250 to 300 seropositive members of the cohort. Each donor provided a peripheral blood sample, and peripheral blood mononuclear cells were used for TCR beta sequencing. The Qiagen DNeasy Blood Extraction Kit was used to extract genomic DNA from the blood cell samples. V is cut back by 4 bases and J by 7 bases, with 9 bases in the junction unmatched. The CDR3 runs 16 amino acids, cysteine and phenylalanine included. Of all the DNA, just the CDR3 is kept, 48 bases in frame from base 1. The germline V gene (reference sequence) yields SEHNR for CDR1 and FQNEAQ for CDR2. Receptors were amplified or captured by the immunoSEQ multiplex PCR assay. The multiplex PCR relied on a mix of 60 forward primers for TCR Vbeta segments and 13 reverse primers for TCR Jbeta segments. The CDR3 region of rearranged TCR beta genes was amplified from genomic DNA by a multiplex PCR assay. The amplified TCR beta libraries were sequenced on the Illumina HiSeq System as 87-base-pair reads. Turning to the authors' computational methods: Across the 500 to 850 repertoires, a later analysis counted roughly 77 million unique TCR beta chains, 9.5 million to 12 million of which were shared by at least two donors. To remove PCR and sequencing errors, raw reads were error-corrected and collapsed into unique sequences using a nearest-neighbor algorithm that merged closely related sequences. CDR3 sequences were aligned to IMGT reference sequences to assign V, D and J gene segments. For a sequence to be retained, a match of at least six nucleotides was required to both a V gene segment and a J gene segment. A rearrangement was called productive if the CDR3 had no stop codons and remained in frame with V and J, and every other rearrangement was called non-productive. Following IMGT convention, CDR3 was defined as the stretch from the second conserved V-encoded cysteine up to the conserved J-encoded phenylalanine. The earlier analysis of around 640 of the donors excluded sequences that lacked an unambiguous match to a single V gene segment. An earlier analysis of 587 of the donors called V segments functional above 56.7% productive rearrangements and segregating when the between-donor standard deviation exceeded 5%. A statistical classification framework was built to diagnose cytomegalovirus status from the catalog of TCR beta chain sequences. In a later analysis, V and J genes were assigned by comparing TCR nucleotide sequences against IMGT/GENE-DB human TR gene sequences. Using the TCRdist pipeline, a later analysis assigned CDR3 sequences along with most-parsimonious VDJ recombination scenarios. In a later analysis, every TCR beta chain was defined by the combination of its CDR3 amino acid sequence and its V-gene family, and reads without a unique V-gene family were dropped. To address suspected cross-contamination and a sequencing artifact, a later analysis removed a few hundred highly shared, low-generation-probability nucleotide sequences. In a later analysis, a clonal expansion index was calculated for each public chain from normalized within-repertoire ranks of inferred template counts. A later analysis computed generation probabilities with a VDJ recombination model fitted to out-of-frame rearrangements, and checked the results against IGoR. Hypergeometric tests were used in a later analysis to score TCR-TCR, TCR-HLA and TCR-CMV co-occurrence, with a repertoire-size bias correction applied to the TCR pairs. To estimate false discovery rates, a later analysis permuted the HLA or CMV assignments 20 times. In a later analysis, co-occurring TCRs were grouped using DBSCAN, and TCRdist sequence similarity was added for clustering within HLA-allele-positive subsets. For co-occurrence clustering, repertoires with fewer than 30,000 or more than 120,000 public chains were excluded, along with a handful of repertoires with anomalous nucleotide sharing. The table was pulled from immuneACCESS by TCRdb, which kept in-frame rearrangements only. Such tables lose some clones; where checked, under half of the loss comes from unresolved V genes, and the rest has no known cause. D and trimming were read from the DNA, whereas the V and J calls and clone size are those reported in that table. In all, the sample holds 85,000 to 130,000 clones, and roughly three quarters of those were seen once. Of the sample, 3% to 4.5% falls within the top ten clones.

This clone was observed once. The antigen it recognizes is unknown. No base quality information exists; no much larger clone differs at one position. The sequenced sample was PBMCs. The sequence links TRBV7-9 to TRBJ1-6, and 8 bases in between align with TRBD1. The TCR sequence derives from a woman aged 45-60 years in good health and CMV-seropositive. At the DNA level, the sequence is TGTGCCAGCAGCTCTGTGGGGACAGGTGAGAATTCACCCCTCCACTTT. It encodes CASSSVGTGENSPLHF.